These T cell receptor beta chains were read from a single sample in a study of breast tumors, draining lymph nodes, adjacent tissues. Each CDR3 protein is one row after TCRdb ran MiXCR on the multiplex PCR reads. Seen here are 45,000 to 65,000 distinct CDR3 sequences, roughly 39% observed once, and the top ten hold 10% to 13%. Sequencing was performed on breast tumor tissue. The receptor source for this set is a female donor with breast cancer. Some clones in this sample may be carry-over from other donors' samples. CDR3s include the opening cysteine and the closing phenylalanine or tryptophan. Each record gives: CDR3 length, clone size, V gene, J gene, D gene, CDR3 DNA, CDR3 protein. D genes are given only for firm matches. Clone size appears in some rows only: once, few, many, or a class for an expanded clone.

14	NA	TRBV5-1	TRBJ2-3	NA	TGCGCCAGCAGCTTCGGCAGGGTGACAGATACGCAGTATTTT	CASSFGRVTDTQYF
17	NA	TRBV10-3	TRBJ2-5	TRBD2	TGTGCCATCAGTCCGGGACTAGCGGGCACCCGGGGGGAGACCCAGTACTTC	CAISPGLAGTRGETQYF
14	NA	TRBV20-1	TRBJ1-4	NA	TGCAGTGCTAGTTCCGCGGGAGGGCCTGAAAAACTGTTTTTT	CSASSAGGPEKLFF
15	NA	TRBV10-2	TRBJ2-7	TRBD2	TGCGCCAGCAGTGAGTCATCAGCGGGGGACTACGAGCAGTACTTC	CASSESSAGDYEQYF
12	NA	TRBV2	TRBJ1-2	TRBD1	TGTGCCAGCACAGTACAGGGGAATGGCTACACCTTC	CASTVQGNGYTF
15	many	TRBV18	TRBJ1-6	NA	TGTGCCAGCTCACCCAACGATGGGTATAATTCACCCCTCCACTTT	CASSPNDGYNSPLHF
15	NA	TRBV9	TRBJ2-5	TRBD2	TGTGCCAGCAGCTCCGGGACTAGCGGACAAGAGACCCAGTACTTC	CASSSGTSGQETQYF
14	many	TRBV19	TRBJ1-5	TRBD1	TGTGCCAGTAGTATAAGACAGGGGAATCAGCCCCAGCATTTT	CASSIRQGNQPQHF
14	NA	TRBV7-9	TRBJ1-2	TRBD1	TGTGCCAGCAGCCCTCAAGGGACAGGGTATGGCTACACCTTC	CASSPQGTGYGYTF
15	many	TRBV4-3	TRBJ1-5	NA	TGCGCCAGCAGCCAAGATCATACAGCTAAGAGGCCCCAGCATTTT	CASSQDHTAKRPQHF
14	NA	TRBV24-1	TRBJ2-2	TRBD2	TGTGCCGGCGGGGGGGCGCCGAACACCGGGGAGCTGTTTTTT	CAGGGAPNTGELFF
18	many	TRBV7-3	TRBJ2-1	TRBD2	TGTGCCAGCAGCTTAGAGGCTCCTAGCGGGAGGGTGAGCAATGAGCAGTTCTTC	CASSLEAPSGRVSNEQFF
15	many	TRBV7-6	TRBJ2-7	TRBD1	TGTGCCAGCAGCATGACAGGGGTCACCTCCTACGAGCAGTACTTC	CASSMTGVTSYEQYF
17	NA	TRBV19	TRBJ2-5	TRBD2	TGTGCCAGTAGTATAGAGGCTAGCGGGAGTGTACGAGAGACCCAGTACTTC	CASSIEASGSVRETQYF
14	NA	TRBV6-2/TRBV6-3	TRBJ2-6	NA	TGTGCCAGCAATTGGGATTCTGGGGCCAACGTCCTGACTTTC	CASNWDSGANVLTF
16	NA	TRBV7-2	TRBJ2-7	TRBD2	TGTGCCAGCAGCTTAGCCCCCGGGACTAGCCTATCCGAGCAGTACTTC	CASSLAPGTSLSEQYF
12	many	TRBV6-2/TRBV6-3	TRBJ2-7	NA	TGTGCCAGCCTGGACTCCATCTACGAGCAGTACTTC	CASLDSIYEQYF
16	NA	TRBV20-1	TRBJ1-4	TRBD1	TGCAGTGCTAGCCCCCCGCCCGGGACAGGGAGTGAAAAACTGTTTTTT	CSASPPPGTGSEKLFF
14	NA	TRBV9	TRBJ2-3	NA	TGTGCCAGCAGCGCCTCTCGGAACACAGATACGCAGTATTTT	CASSASRNTDTQYF
19	many	TRBV12-3/TRBV12-4	TRBJ2-3	TRBD2	TGTGCCAGCAGTCGACGCCGCTCTAGCTCGGGAGGTGGGTCAGATACGCAGTATTTT	CASSRRRSSSGGGSDTQYF
14	NA	TRBV10-2	TRBJ2-7	TRBD1	TGCGCCAGCAGTGAGAGGGACAGCTCCTACGAGCAGTACTTC	CASSERDSSYEQYF
14	NA	TRBV5-1	TRBJ1-1	NA	TGCGCCAGCAGCTGGGGGCGAGTGAACACTGAAGCTTTCTTT	CASSWGRVNTEAFF
11	many	TRBV3-1	TRBJ2-7	NA	TGTGCCAGCCAGAGGCGGGGACAGATGTACTTC	CASQRRGQMYF
16	many	TRBV5-1	TRBJ1-4	NA	TGCGCCAGCAGCTTGAGAGGGTTGGAGGGGAATGAAAAACTGTTTTTT	CASSLRGLEGNEKLFF
12	NA	TRBV29-1	TRBJ1-2	TRBD1	TGCAGCGTTGAAGTCACAGGGGCTGGCTACACCTTC	CSVEVTGAGYTF
17	NA	TRBV2	TRBJ2-1	TRBD2	TGTGCCAGCAGTCTGACTAGCGGGAGGGCCCTCCGGAATGAGCAGTTCTTC	CASSLTSGRALRNEQFF
14	NA	TRBV12-3/TRBV12-4	TRBJ2-7	TRBD1	TGTGCCAGCAGAGTCCAGGGGGCGTCCTACGAGCAGCACTTC	CASRVQGASYEQHF
13	few	TRBV10-3	TRBJ1-1	TRBD1	TGTGCCATCAATAGACAGGGGGGAACTGAAGCTTTCTTT	CAINRQGGTEAFF
15	many	TRBV7-3	TRBJ2-7	NA	TGTGCCAGCAGCCTGGGACCTGGCAGACAGTACGAGCAGTACTTC	CASSLGPGRQYEQYF
17	many	TRBV4-2	TRBJ2-2	TRBD2	TGTGCCAGCAGCGTCGGTCCTAGCGGGGCGAACACCGGGGAGCTGTTTTTT	CASSVGPSGANTGELFF
14	many	TRBV6-1	TRBJ2-2	NA	TGTGCCAGCAGTGAAGCGGCGGGGGCGAAGGAGCTGTTTTTT	CASSEAAGAKELFF
12	many	TRBV5-1	TRBJ2-1	TRBD2	TGCGCCAGCAGCCTTTTAGCGGGTGAGCAGTTCTTC	CASSLLAGEQFF
14	once	TRBV7-9	TRBJ2-7	NA	TGTGCCAGCAGCCTTAACCCCGGGCGGTACGAGCAGTACTTC	CASSLNPGRYEQYF
15	NA	TRBV2	TRBJ1-5	NA	TGTGCCAGCAGTGGTTCCACAGGGCCCAATCAGCCCCAGCATTTT	CASSGSTGPNQPQHF
14	many	TRBV5-1	TRBJ1-2	NA	TGCGCCAGCAGCCCCCAGCCAGGGTCGGAAGGCTACACCTTC	CASSPQPGSEGYTF
13	medium-sized	TRBV9	TRBJ2-1	NA	TGTGCCAGCAGCGTAGGGCAGTTCAATGAGCAGTTCTTC	CASSVGQFNEQFF
15	many	TRBV19	TRBJ1-3	NA	TGTGCCAGTAGTGCCGGTGGGCTCGCAGGAAACACCATATATTTT	CASSAGGLAGNTIYF
13	many	TRBV30	TRBJ1-5	NA	TGTGCCTGGGCCTCCCAGGGGCTCTCGGCCCAGCATTTT	CAWASQGLSAQHF
16	many	TRBV4-2	TRBJ2-5	NA	TGTGCCAGCAGCCAAGAGTGGCAGGGGTTGGGAGAGACCCAGTACTTC	CASSQEWQGLGETQYF
16	medium-sized	TRBV2	TRBJ2-3	TRBD2	TGTGCCAGCTTGGGACTAGCGGGAAGTAACACAGATACGCAGTATTTT	CASLGLAGSNTDTQYF
15	many	TRBV29-1	TRBJ1-4	TRBD1	TGCAGCGTTGATAGCGGGTACGGGACAGGTGAAAAACTGTTTTTT	CSVDSGYGTGEKLFF
14	NA	TRBV5-8	TRBJ2-7	NA	TGTGCCAGCAAGGCCGCTCGGAGCTCCTACGAGCAGTACTTC	CASKAARSSYEQYF
13	NA	TRBV29-1	TRBJ2-7	TRBD2	TGCAGCCTCGGACTAGCGGGTGCCTACGAGCAGTACTTC	CSLGLAGAYEQYF
13	NA	TRBV7-8	TRBJ1-6	NA	TGTGCCAGCAGCTTGGCGTCAGGGCTACCCCTCCACTTT	CASSLASGLPLHF
16	NA	TRBV2	TRBJ2-2	TRBD2	TGTGCCAGCACTAGCGGGAGAGACTTTTACATCGGGGAGCTGTTTTTT	CASTSGRDFYIGELFF
15	NA	TRBV6-1	TRBJ2-1	TRBD1	TGTGCCAGCAGCGGACGGGACAGGGGGCACGATGAGCAGTTCTTC	CASSGRDRGHDEQFF
12	many	TRBV28	TRBJ1-5	NA	TGTGCCAGCAGTTTATTGAAACAGCCCCAGCATTTT	CASSLLKQPQHF
14	NA	TRBV24-1	TRBJ2-3	NA	TGTGCCACCAGTGATCCGGGGAGCACAGATACGCAGTATTTT	CATSDPGSTDTQYF
16	NA	TRBV3-1	TRBJ2-5	TRBD2	TGTGCCAGCAGCCAAGGACTAGCGGGGACTCAAGAGACCCAGTATTTC	CASSQGLAGTQETQYF
17	NA	TRBV25-1	TRBJ2-1	TRBD2	TGTGCCAGCAGTGCTAGGAAAGAACTAGCGGGATGGGATGAGCAGTTCTTC	CASSARKELAGWDEQFF
20	NA	TRBV6-5	TRBJ2-3	NA	NA	CASSYYPETDQYFGPGTQYF
14	many	TRBV19	TRBJ2-7	TRBD1	TGTGCCAGTAGTAGAGGACAGGGGGAATACGAGCAGTACTTC	CASSRGQGEYEQYF
14	NA	TRBV20-1	TRBJ2-1	TRBD2	TGCAGTGCTAGCCAACTAGCGGGATGGGATGAGCAGTTCTTC	CSASQLAGWDEQFF
13	NA	TRBV15	TRBJ2-7	NA	TGTGCCACCAGCAGATTTCAGGGCTACGAGCAGTACTTC	CATSRFQGYEQYF